Listed here are 9 T cell receptor beta chains from one sample, sequenced in a study of liver allograft versus peripheral blood T cells. At the level of the study: Peripheral blood of the recipients supplied T cell receptor repertoires that were compared with those in transplanted livers.

TCRdb redid the calling of the reads with MiXCR, one entry per CDR3 protein. This table holds 8,300 or so distinct CDR3 sequences, roughly 18% found once. The receptors shown here come from a human patient who had a liver transplant. Some T cells may be supplied by the graft donor.

This clonotype was observed a few times. In DNA, the CDR3 is TGTGCCAGCAGCTCGGGGGGGACCGGATCTACTAATGAAAAACTGTTTTTT. Translation gives CASSSGGTGSTNEKLFF. The chain uses TRBV5-4 and TRBJ1-4; D is perhaps TRBD1 (5 bases). V lost 3 bases and J 2 bases, leaving 17 bases between the germline ends. The CDR3 is 17 amino acids. Germline assignment: CDR1 SGHNT and CDR2 YYREEE (reference sequence).

This clonotype is labeled as medium-sized. The genes are TRBV28 and TRBJ1-5, with 7 bases fitting TRBD1. The length of the CDR3 is 16 residues. V lost 1 base to trimming and J lost 1 base; unmatched junction nucleotides: 4. CDR1 is MDHEN and CDR2 is SYDVKM in the germline V gene. The CDR3 spells CASSLFRGLSNQPQHF. The CDR3 bases are TGTGCCAGCAGTTTATTCAGGGGGTTGAGCAATCAGCCCCAGCATTTT.

This clonotype was found many times. The chain employs TRBV19 and TRBJ2-5; D remains ambiguous. The germline V and J ends were trimmed by 5 bases and 2 bases, with 6 bases remaining between them. This CDR3 spans 12 amino acids. Per germline, CDR1 LNHDA and CDR2 SQIVND (reference sequence). CDR3 coding DNA: TGTGCCAGTAGTCTAGGACAAGAGACCCAGTACTTC. Translation gives CASSLGQETQYF.

This clonotype was seen repeatedly, ten times or more. This chain links TRBV18 with TRBJ1-1, with D possibly TRBD1 on 5 matching bases. Germline V gene data show CDR1 as KGHSH and CDR2 as LQKENI. The length of the CDR3 is 15 residues. V lost 4 bases to trimming and J lost 4 bases, with 16 bases between them. The CDR3: CASSRQGMSGTEAFF. CDR3 nucleotide sequence: TGTGCCAGCTCACGGCAGGGAATGAGCGGCACTGAAGCTTTCTTT.

This clonotype rates as medium-sized. This chain connects TRBV14 to TRBJ1-4; D gene unclear. The V and J ends lost 3 bases and 13 bases respectively, with 15 bases between them. This CDR3 is 13 amino acids long. CDR1 and CDR2 from the germline V gene are SGHDN and FVKESK. CDR3 DNA: TGTGCCAGCAGCCAGACTAATGGGGTAGGACTGTTTTTT. Translated: CASSQTNGVGLFF.

The rearrangement uses TRBV20-1 and TRBJ2-5, with TRBD1 as a possible D gene (5 bases). The CDR3 totals 14 residues. The germline V gene has CDR1 DFQATT and CDR2 SNEGSKA (reference sequence). Trimming cost V 2 bases and J 2 bases, with 12 bases left between them. DNA of the CDR3: TGCAGTGCTAGACAATTGGGGCTTCAAGAGACCCAGTACTTC. This encodes CSARQLGLQETQYF.

In this sample, this clonotype is medium-sized. This chain connects TRBV6-5 to TRBJ1-5; 7 bases line up with TRBD1. Trimming took 2 bases from V and 4 from J; bases not matched to a gene: 2. The germline V gene encodes CDR1 MNHEY and CDR2 SVGAGI. This CDR3 spans 14 amino acids. CDR3 DNA: TGTGCCAGCAGTTACGGCAGGGGGAATCAGCCCCAGCATTTT. It specifies CASSYGRGNQPQHF.

This clonotype is termed medium-sized. This chain connects TRBV19 to TRBJ1-5; D is perhaps TRBD1 (6 bases). This CDR3 has 16 residues. Per the germline V gene, CDR1 is LNHDA and CDR2 is SQIVND (reference sequence). V gave up 0 bases and J gave up 2 bases, with 11 bases separating them. The CDR3 here is CASSIDPGVGNQPQHF. The CDR3 nucleotides are TGTGCCAGTAGTATAGATCCAGGGGTGGGCAATCAGCCCCAGCATTTT.

This clonotype rates as medium-sized. This chain joins TRBV12-3 or TRBV12-4 and TRBJ1-3; no clear D. V lost 6 bases and J 0 bases, leaving 12 bases between the germline ends. CDR3 size: 15 residues. The CDR3 DNA reads as TGTGCCAGCAGGGAAGACATAGGCTCTGGAAACACCATATATTTT. Translated: CASREDIGSGNTIYF.